This T cell receptor (beta chain) comes out of a study of blood T cell repertoires in COVID-19. Individuals aged roughly 18 to 95 years were recruited from around 22 US areas. Measured with immunoSEQ multiplex PCR; TCRdb has only the in-frame clones, and not every one. The table lists 250,000 or so clones, approximately 90% of them singletons, with 2.8% in the top ten. The CDR3 totals 16 residues. Germline loops: CDR1 MNHEY, CDR2 SMNVEV (reference sequence). V trimming: 4 bases; J trimming: 0 bases; junction bases outside the gene matches: 7. V is TRBV27 and J is TRBJ1-1; 8 bases match TRBD1. Material: PBMCs or T cells enriched from blood (not recorded which). This TCR was sampled from a man aged 35 to 55 who had been exposed to COVID-19. CDR3 loop: CASSSGTGYMNTEAFF. The CDR3 nucleotides read TGTGCCAGCAGTTCCGGGACAGGTTATATGAACACTGAAGCTTTCTTT.